This T cell receptor (beta chain) was obtained from a study of identical twins (dated by TCRdb to 2016 to 2017). The study in broad terms: To test whether fetal clonotypes persist, the study used deep sequencing on TCR alpha and beta repertoires from monozygotic twins, unrelated adults of various ages, and cord blood. To rule out contamination, replicate twin experiments were performed at different times with different library preparation protocols. Summary of the overall study and its limitations: The excess sharing between twins in beta out-of-frame sequences was weaker because fewer shared sequences reduced the signal-to-noise ratio. Compared with coincidental sharing between unrelated individuals, out-of-frame TCR alpha sequences shared between twins had an excess of sequences with low generation probability. Abundant cord blood beta clonotypes carried fewer insertions; young adult naive repertoires showed a weaker similar trend, while memory repertoires showed none. Invariant T cells such as MAIT and iNKT could partly confound zero-insertion analyses, though diverse VJ usage argued against this for most clonotypes. Because the same donors could not be followed over many years, the conclusions depended on cross-sectional statistical analysis. Recombination models systematically underestimated out-of-frame TCR alpha sharing in monozygotic twins but agreed with sharing between unrelated individuals.

Spanning cysteine to phenylalanine, the CDR3 consists of 13 amino acids. Solely the CDR3 DNA is kept, with 39 bases framed from the first base. Sequences MNHNS (CDR1) and SASEGT (CDR2) are obtained from the germline V gene. Ends trimmed: V by 5 bases, J by 5 bases; bases unmatched to a gene: 5. Only healthy Caucasian donors were included. The twin cohort consisted of three pairs of female monozygotic twins, all aged about 18 to 29 years. Positive isolation kits from Invitrogen were used to isolate the CD4+ and CD8+ T cell populations. Preparation of the library involved 5' RACE. This sample was sequenced with an Illumina HiSeq 2000. Template switching introduced a universal primer binding site; the final cDNA contained a unique molecular identifier, enabling accurate counting of TCR cDNA molecules. Specific primers in the conserved constant-segment region were used to synthesize first-strand cDNA for TCR alpha and beta chains. Each cDNA library was double barcoded, with a SMART-Mk sample barcode plus Illumina barcodes, to control for contamination. TruSeq adapter sequences and Illumina sample barcodes were added in two successive PCR steps. Sequencing of the TCR alpha and beta cDNA libraries was done on the Illumina HiSeq platform using custom primers. From the authors' description of their analysis: MiGEC processed the raw reads to extract unique molecular identifiers, while MiXCR was used to determine the CDR3 positions. Recombination models were inferred per individual with the repgenHMM and IGoR tools using an EM algorithm. Shared clonotypes were analyzed with the tcR package in R, and sharing was normalized by the product of cloneset sizes. To study raw recombination free of thymic and clonal selection effects, out-of-frame nonproductive sequences were analyzed. The raw public reads went through TCRdb reprocessing: fastp at Q25, MiXCR clone calling, in-frame beta chains kept. Records with the same CDR3 protein are collapsed into one entry carrying the most frequent genes and DNA. The V and J calls, along with clone size, are taken from TCRdb and not from the paper's own processing. The sample yields under 300,000 distinct CDR3 sequences; about 8.5% were counted once. The ten largest clonotypes hold less than 4% of the sample.

This clonotype has ten or more counts. Its cognate antigen has yet to be identified. Base qualities are missing; no much larger clone stands one base away. The data were also submitted as part of a second study, on yellow fever vaccine responses in identical twins. As the second study states: According to the authors, in identical twins the way T cells responded to vaccination appeared partly convergent and partly personalized. The study precisely tracked vaccine-responding T cell clones in identical twins.

This sequence was found in a woman younger than 30 in good health. The receptor chain draws on TRBV6-1 and TRBJ2-5; 7 of the junction bases match TRBD1. The source material was CD8+ T cells sorted from blood. The nucleotides read TGTGCCAGCAGTCGTACAGGGGACGAGACCCAGTACTTC. It translates as CASSRTGDETQYF.